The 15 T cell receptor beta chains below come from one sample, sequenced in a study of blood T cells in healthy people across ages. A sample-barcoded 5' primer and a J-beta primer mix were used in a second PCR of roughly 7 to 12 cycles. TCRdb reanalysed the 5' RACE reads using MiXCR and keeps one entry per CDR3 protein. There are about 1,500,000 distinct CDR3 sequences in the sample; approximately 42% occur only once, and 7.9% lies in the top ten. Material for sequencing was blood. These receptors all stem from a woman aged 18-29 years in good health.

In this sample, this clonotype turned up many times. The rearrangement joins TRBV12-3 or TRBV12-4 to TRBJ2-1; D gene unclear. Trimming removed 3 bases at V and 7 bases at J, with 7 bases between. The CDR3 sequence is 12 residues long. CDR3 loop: CASSLSWNEQFF. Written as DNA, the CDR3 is TGTGCCAGCAGTTTGAGTTGGAATGAGCAGTTCTTC.

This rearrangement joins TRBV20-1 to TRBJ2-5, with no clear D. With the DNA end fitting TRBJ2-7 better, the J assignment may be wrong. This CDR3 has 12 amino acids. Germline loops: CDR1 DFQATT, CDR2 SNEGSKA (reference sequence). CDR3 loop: CSAGPGNYEQYF. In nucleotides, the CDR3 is TGCAGTGCCGGTCCCGGTAACTACGAGCAGTACTTC.

CDR3 sequence (DNA): TGCGCCAGCAGCTCAACCGGGACAGCTAGCACAGATACGCAGTATTTT. Amino acids: CASSSTGTASTDTQYF. The rearrangement links TRBV5-1 to TRBJ2-3; 7 positions match TRBD1. J lost 0 bases, V lost 3 bases, and 7 bases had no gene match. This CDR3 has 16 residues. The germline CDR1 and CDR2 sequences are SGHRS and YFSETQ. The full variable domain, completed using reference TRBV5-1 and TRBJ2-3, is KAGVTQTPRYLIKTRGQQVTLSCSPISGHRSVSWYQQTPGQGLQFLFEYFSETQRNKGNFPGRFSGRQFSNSRSEMNVSTLELGDSALYLCASSSTGTASTDTQYFGPGTRLTVL.

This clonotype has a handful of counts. CDR3 in amino acids: CASSVMGEQFF. The DNA for the CDR3 is TGTGCCAGCAGTGTGATGGGTGAGCAGTTCTTC. J is TRBJ2-1 and V is TRBV2; D is undetermined. Germline CDR1 is SNHLY and CDR2 is FYNNEI. Trimming removed 4 bases from V and 9 bases from J, with 7 bases in between. This CDR3 is built from 11 residues. The full variable domain, completed using reference TRBV2 and TRBJ2-1, is EPEVTQTPSHQVTQMGQEVILRCVPISNHLYFYWYRQILGQKVEFLVSFYNNEISEKSEIFDDQFSVERPDGSNFTLKIRSTKLEDSAMYFCASSVMGEQFFGPGTRLTVL.

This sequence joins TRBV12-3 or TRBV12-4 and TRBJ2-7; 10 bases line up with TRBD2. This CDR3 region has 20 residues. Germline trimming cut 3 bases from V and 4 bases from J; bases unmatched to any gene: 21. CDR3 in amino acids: CASSLFQREGIYLLTYEQYF. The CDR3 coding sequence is TGTGCCAGCAGTTTGTTCCAGCGGGAGGGGATCTATCTCCTTACTTACGAGCAGTACTTC.

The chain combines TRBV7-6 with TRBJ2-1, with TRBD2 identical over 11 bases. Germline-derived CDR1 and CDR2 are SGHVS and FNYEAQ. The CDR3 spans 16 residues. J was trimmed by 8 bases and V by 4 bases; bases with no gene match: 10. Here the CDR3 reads CASSSRSGGALHEQFF. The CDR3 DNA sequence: TGTGCCAGCAGCTCCCGTAGCGGGGGGGCCCTCCATGAGCAGTTCTTC.

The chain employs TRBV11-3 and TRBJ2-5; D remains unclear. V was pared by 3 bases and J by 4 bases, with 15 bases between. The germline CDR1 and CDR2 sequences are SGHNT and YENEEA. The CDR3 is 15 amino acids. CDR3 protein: CASSLTGSWGETQYF. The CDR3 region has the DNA TGTGCCAGCAGCTTGACCGGGTCATGGGGAGAGACCCAGTACTTC.

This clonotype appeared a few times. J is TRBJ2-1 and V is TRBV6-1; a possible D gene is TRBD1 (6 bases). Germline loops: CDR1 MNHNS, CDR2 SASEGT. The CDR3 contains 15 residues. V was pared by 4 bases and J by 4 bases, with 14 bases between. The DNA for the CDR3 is TGTGCCAGCAGTGCGGCCGGGACAAGTTACAATGAGCAGTTCTTC. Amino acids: CASSAAGTSYNEQFF.

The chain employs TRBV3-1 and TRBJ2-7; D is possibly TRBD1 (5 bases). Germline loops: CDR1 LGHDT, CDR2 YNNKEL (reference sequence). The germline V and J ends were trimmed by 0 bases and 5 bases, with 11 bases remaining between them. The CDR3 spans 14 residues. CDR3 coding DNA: TGTGCCAGCAGCCAAGAGTTTAAGGGGAACGAGCAGTACTTC. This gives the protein CASSQEFKGNEQYF.

CDR3 loop: CASSAGLAGEGEQFF. For the CDR3, the DNA is TGTGCCAGCAGCGCGGGACTAGCGGGAGAGGGCGAGCAGTTCTTC. This chain uses TRBV7-9 with TRBJ2-1, with TRBD2 matching 14 bases. The CDR3 is 15 amino acids. V dropped 5 bases and J dropped 10; count of bases not matched to a gene: 7. Germline values: CDR1 SEHNR, CDR2 FQNEAQ (reference sequence). The entire variable domain, with the rest obtained from reference TRBV7-9 and TRBJ2-1, is as follows: DTGVSQNPRHKITKRGQNVTFRCDPISEHNRLYWYRQTLGQGPEFLTYFQNEAQLEKSRLLSDRFSAERPKGSFSTLEIQRTEQGDSAMYLCASSAGLAGEGEQFFGPGTRLTVL.

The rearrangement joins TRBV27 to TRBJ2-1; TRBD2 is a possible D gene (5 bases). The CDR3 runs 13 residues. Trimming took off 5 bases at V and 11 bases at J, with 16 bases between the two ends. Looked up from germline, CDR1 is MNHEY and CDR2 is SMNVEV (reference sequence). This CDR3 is CASSVSSGGQQFF. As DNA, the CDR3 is TGTGCCAGCAGTGTAAGTTCTGGAGGTCAGCAGTTCTTC.

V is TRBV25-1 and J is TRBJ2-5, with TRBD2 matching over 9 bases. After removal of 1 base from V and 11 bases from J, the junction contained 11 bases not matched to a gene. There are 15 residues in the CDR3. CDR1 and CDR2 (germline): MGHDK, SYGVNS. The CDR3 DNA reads TGTGCCAGCAGTGAATCTGGCGGGGGGGCCGATGAGCAGTACTTC. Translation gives CASSESGGGADEQYF.

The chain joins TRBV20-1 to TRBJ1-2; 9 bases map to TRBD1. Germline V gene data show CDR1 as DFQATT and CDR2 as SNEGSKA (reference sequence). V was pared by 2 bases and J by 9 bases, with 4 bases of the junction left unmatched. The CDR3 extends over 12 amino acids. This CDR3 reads CSARRDRVSYTF. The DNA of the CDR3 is TGCAGTGCTAGACGGGACAGGGTGAGCTACACCTTC.

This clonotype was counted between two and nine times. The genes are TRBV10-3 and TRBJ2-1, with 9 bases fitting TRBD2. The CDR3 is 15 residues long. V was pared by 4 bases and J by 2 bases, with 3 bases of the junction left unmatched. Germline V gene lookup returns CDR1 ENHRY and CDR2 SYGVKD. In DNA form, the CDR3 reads TGTGCCATCAGTGGACTAGCGGAACCCTACAATGAGCAGTTCTTC. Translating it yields CAISGLAEPYNEQFF.

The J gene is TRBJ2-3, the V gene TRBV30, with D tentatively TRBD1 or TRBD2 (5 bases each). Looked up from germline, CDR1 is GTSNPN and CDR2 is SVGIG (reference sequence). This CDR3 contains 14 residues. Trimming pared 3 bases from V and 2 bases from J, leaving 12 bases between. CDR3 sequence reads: CAWRWGRNTDTQYF. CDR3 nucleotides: TGTGCCTGGAGGTGGGGACGAAACACAGATACGCAGTATTTT.